A selection of T cell receptor beta chains follows, all from one sample in a study of T-cell reconstitution after alpha-beta-depleted transplantation in children. TCRdb re-called the PCR reads through MiXCR, storing one row per CDR3 protein. Of about 830,000 distinct CDR3 sequences in the sample, roughly 15% were seen once. The material sequenced was PBMCs, mostly from graft donor cells, taken 360 days after TCRalphabeta/CD19-depleted stem cell transplant. The origin of the receptors is a male patient younger than 18 who had a stem cell transplant for acute lymphoblastic leukemia, so the T cells may come from the graft donor. Both conserved end residues are part of each CDR3. A D gene is named only where the DNA matches it firmly. Expanded clones are given a class, and other clones once, few, many or no size at all.

CDR3: CASSLDGPSSYEQYF; DNA: TGTGCCAGCAGCTTGGACGGGCCTAGCTCCTACGAGCAGTACTTC; D: NA; size: NA; V: TRBV7-6; length: 15; J: TRBJ2-7
CDR3: CASSLTRYEQYF; DNA: TGTGCCAGCAGTTTAACCCGCTACGAGCAGTACTTC; D: NA; size: many; V: TRBV12-3/TRBV12-4; length: 12; J: TRBJ2-7
CDR3: CASSRQDHSYEQYF; DNA: TGTGCCAGCAGCCGACAGGACCACTCCTACGAGCAGTACTTC; D: NA; size: many; V: TRBV7-9; length: 14; J: TRBJ2-7
CDR3: CASSPPTGKETQYF; DNA: TGTGCCAGCTCACCACCTACAGGGAAAGAGACCCAGTACTTC; D: NA; size: few; V: TRBV18; length: 14; J: TRBJ2-5
CDR3: CSVEERGAGELFF; DNA: TGCAGCGTTGAAGAACGGGGGGCCGGGGAGCTGTTTTTT; D: TRBD2; size: NA; V: TRBV29-1; length: 13; J: TRBJ2-2
CDR3: CSVLAGPSSYEQYF; DNA: TGCAGCGTCCTAGCGGGACCGAGCTCCTACGAGCAGTACTTC; D: TRBD2; size: many; V: TRBV29-1; length: 14; J: TRBJ2-7
CDR3: CSVDRPTFNSYNEQFF; DNA: TGCAGCGTTGATCGACCGACCTTCAACTCCTACAATGAGCAGTTCTTC; D: NA; size: many; V: TRBV29-1; length: 16; J: TRBJ2-1
CDR3: CASSRRGYEQYF; DNA: TGTGCCAGCAGCCGTAGGGGGTACGAGCAGTACTTC; D: NA; size: NA; V: TRBV12-3/TRBV12-4; length: 12; J: TRBJ2-7
CDR3: CASSTLAEYTDTQYF; DNA: TGTGCCAGCTCAACACTAGCGGAGTACACAGATACGCAGTATTTT; D: TRBD2; size: NA; V: TRBV18; length: 15; J: TRBJ2-3
CDR3: CATSDLARGARDEQFF; DNA: TGTGCCACCAGTGATTTGGCGCGGGGGGCCCGGGATGAGCAGTTCTTC; D: TRBD2; size: many; V: TRBV24-1; length: 16; J: TRBJ2-1
CDR3: CASSSLMSVTAFF; DNA: TGTGCCAGCAGCTCTCTTATGTCGGTGACGGCTTTCTTT; D: NA; size: NA; V: TRBV7-9; length: 13; J: TRBJ1-1
CDR3: CASSSPVGLAILYF; DNA: TGTGCCAGCAGCTCCCCCGTGGGACTAGCAATCTTGTATTTT; D: TRBD2; size: NA; V: TRBV7-8; length: 14; J: TRBJ2-3
CDR3: CASSSPSNAFPGELFF; DNA: TGTGCCAGCAGCTCCCCTAGCAATGCTTTTCCCGGGGAGCTGTTTTTT; D: NA; size: NA; V: TRBV12-3/TRBV12-4; length: 16; J: TRBJ2-2
CDR3: CASSRGGSENIQYF; DNA: TGTGCCAGCAGTCGGGGCGGGAGCGAAAACATTCAGTACTTC; D: TRBD2; size: few; V: TRBV27; length: 14; J: TRBJ2-4